This entry is about one T cell receptor beta chain. Clones were read by immunoSEQ multiplex PCR, and TCRdb kept only the in-frame ones, dropping some. This sample has approximately 100,000 clones, with roughly 92% found just once. These data are taken from a study of control samples from healthy donors and cancer patients. Germline CDR1 MDHEN, CDR2 SYDVKM. The CDR3 runs 19 residues. V lost 5 bases and J lost 2; bases outside the gene matches: 18. The rearrangement uses TRBV28 and TRBJ1-2, with 9 bases aligning to TRBD1. This clonotype originated in a human donor in good health. The donor label of this sample is uncertain. The source material was blood. CDR3: CASSPPHPETGGENYGYTF. CDR3 nucleotide sequence: TGTGCCAGCAGTCCCCCACACCCAGAGACAGGGGGAGAGAACTATGGCTACACCTTC.